The 4 T cell receptor beta chains given below trace back to one sample, sequenced in a study of blood T cells in healthy people across ages. PCR was performed a second time for roughly 7 to 12 cycles using a sample-barcoded 5' primer and a J-beta primer mix. TCRdb used MiXCR to reprocess the 5' RACE reads, holding one entry per CDR3 protein. The sample consists of about 930,000 distinct CDR3 sequences, roughly 28% of them appearing once. These data were also filed under a second study, of T cells of mothers and their children.

The specimen sequenced was blood. The source is a woman in her forties in good health.

This chain uses TRBV4-3 with TRBJ1-2; D remains ambiguous. Per the germline V gene, CDR1 is LGHNA and CDR2 is YSLEER. The CDR3 has 14 amino acids. V shed 0 bases and J shed 9 bases, with 14 bases lying between them. Written as DNA, the CDR3 is TGCGCCAGCAGCCAAGATACCAGTCCCCTTCGCTACACCTTC. This codes for CASSQDTSPLRYTF.

The V gene is TRBV12-3 or TRBV12-4, the J gene TRBJ1-1; tentatively, D is TRBD1 (5 bases). V was cut by 6 bases and J by 3 bases, with 17 bases left in between. This CDR3 has 15 amino acids. CDR3 DNA: TGTGCCAGCAGGCGCCCTCGGGGGTTTGACACTGAAGCTTTCTTT. It translates to CASRRPRGFDTEAFF.

This clonotype turned up a few times. The V call is TRBV9, the J call TRBJ2-3; D remains unclear. CDR3 length: 15 residues. Trimming shortened V by 0 bases and J by 6 bases, and 14 bases separated the two germline ends. Germline values: CDR1 SGDLS, CDR2 YYNGEE. The CDR3 DNA is TGTGCCAGCAGCGTAGAACCGGGCGGTACCGATACGCAGTATTTT. Its translation: CASSVEPGGTDTQYF.

This clonotype showed up just a few times. The chain uses TRBV7-2 and TRBJ1-1; D perhaps matches TRBD1 (6 bases). The CDR3 is 15 residues long. Germline CDR1 reads SGHTA; CDR2 reads FQGNSA. V gave up 7 bases and J gave up 2 bases, with 17 bases separating them. This chain's CDR3 is CASKSPGTLNTEAFF. The CDR3, as DNA: TGTGCCAGCAAATCACCCGGGACACTAAACACTGAAGCTTTCTTT. Supplemented by reference TRBV7-2 and TRBJ1-1, the full variable domain reads GAGVSQSPSNKVTEKGKDVELRCDPISGHTALYWYRQSLGQGLEFLIYFQGNSAPDKSGLPSDRFSAERTGGSVSTLTIQRTQQEDSAVYLCASKSPGTLNTEAFFGQGTRLTVV.